The 30 T cell receptor beta chains below all came from one sample that was sequenced in a study of blood T cell repertoires in COVID-19. Sequencing used immunoSEQ multiplex PCR; TCRdb keeps in-frame clones, though not all of them. The table includes fewer than 400,000 clones, more than 75% detected once. Specimen: PBMCs or T cells enriched from blood (not recorded which). The receptors shown here come from a man aged 30 to 39 who had recovered from COVID-19.

The genes are TRBV11-3 and TRBJ2-3; D possibly corresponds to TRBD1 (6 bases). This CDR3 comprises 12 residues. Germline-derived CDR1 and CDR2 are SGHNT and YENEEA. V was trimmed by 5 bases and J by 9 bases, leaving 12 bases between them. The chain's CDR3 is CASSEQGGTQYF. The CDR3 bases are TGTGCCAGCAGCGAACAGGGCGGGACGCAGTATTTT.

This chain joins TRBV6-5 and TRBJ2-7; 12 bases fit TRBD1. V lost 2 bases to trimming and J lost 4 bases; unmatched junction nucleotides: 6. The CDR3 loop spans 16 amino acids. Germline lookup yields CDR1 MNHEY and CDR2 SVGAGI. Here the CDR3 reads CASSYGAGQGAYEQYF. In DNA, the CDR3 is TGTGCCAGCAGTTACGGTGCGGGACAGGGGGCATACGAGCAGTACTTC.

CDR3 coding DNA: TGCGCCAGCAGCAGGGGAAGGGTTCTCTCCTACGAGCAGTACTTC. Its translation: CASSRGRVLSYEQYF. The rearrangement joins TRBV5-1 to TRBJ2-7, with D possibly TRBD1 on 5 matching bases. Germline V gene lookup returns CDR1 SGHRS and CDR2 YFSETQ. V was clipped by 4 bases and J by 0 bases, with 14 bases between them. The CDR3 spans 15 residues.

This clone appeared once. The gene calls are TRBV11-3 and TRBJ2-2; D is ambiguous. The germline gives CDR1 SGHNT, CDR2 YENEEA. The CDR3 is 15 amino acids. Trimming took off 1 base at V and 0 bases at J, with 6 bases between the two ends. In nucleotides, the CDR3 is TGTGCCAGCAGCTTAGGGCAGACGAACACCGGGGAGCTGTTTTTT. Its translation is CASSLGQTNTGELFF.

This clone was seen a single time. V and J are TRBV6-6 and TRBJ1-2, with 9 bases fitting TRBD1. CDR1 MNHNY and CDR2 SVGAGI come from the germline V gene (reference sequence). This CDR3 is built from 17 residues. The V segment lost 5 bases and the J segment 4 bases; nucleotides outside the gene matches: 14. CDR3 nucleotides: TGTGCCAGCAGTCCATACCAGACAGGGGGAAGGATCTATGGCTACACCTTC. This translates into CASSPYQTGGRIYGYTF.

The chain is built from TRBV7-9 and TRBJ1-2; 11 bases line up with TRBD1. Germline CDR1 reads SEHNR; CDR2 reads FQNEAQ (reference sequence). The junction had 9 bases not matched to a gene; V was cut back by 5 bases and J by 4 bases. The CDR3 is made up of 16 amino acids. The CDR3 coding sequence is TGTGCCAGCAGCCCCGCCCGGACAGGGGGCATCTATGGCTACACCTTC. Protein product: CASSPARTGGIYGYTF.

This chain connects TRBV14 to TRBJ2-1, with 12 bases fitting TRBD2. CDR1 is SGHDN, CDR2 FVKESK, per germline. The V gene end was trimmed by 2 bases and the J gene end by 2 bases; junction bases not matched to a gene: 4. The CDR3 has 17 amino acids. DNA for the CDR3: TGTGCCAGCAGCCAACTACGGACTAGCGGGACCTACAATGAGCAGTTCTTC. It yields the protein CASSQLRTSGTYNEQFF.

V and J are TRBV10-1 and TRBJ2-1; TRBD2 is a possible D gene (6 bases). Trimming shortened V by 4 bases and J by 4 bases, and 23 bases separated the two germline ends. Germline-derived CDR1 and CDR2 are WNHNN and SYGVQD (reference sequence). This CDR3 is built from 18 residues. The CDR3 bases are TGCGCCAGCAGTGGTCCCCCTTTTTCCGGGAGAAGTTACAATGAGCAGTTCTTC. It codes for CASSGPPFSGRSYNEQFF.

This clone was seen only a few times. CDR3 residues: CAISVGQNEAFF. CDR3 in DNA: TGTGCCATCAGTGTTGGACAGAATGAAGCTTTCTTT. The rearrangement links TRBV10-3 to TRBJ1-1, with D possibly being TRBD1 (6 bases). Germline CDR1 ENHRY, CDR2 SYGVKD. CDR3 length: 12 residues. V was shortened by 4 bases and J by 7 bases, with 10 bases between the two germline ends.

CDR3 DNA: TGTGCCAGTAGTATAGCCACAACAGATACGCAGTATTTT. The encoded protein is CASSIATTDTQYF. The chain uses TRBV19 and TRBJ2-3; no reliable D call. Trimming shortened V by 1 base and J by 3 bases, and 5 bases separated the two germline ends. The CDR3 contains 13 residues. The germline V gene encodes CDR1 LNHDA and CDR2 SQIVND (reference sequence).

The CDR3 region is CASSLAFGGSSYNEQFF. The CDR3 DNA reads as TGCGCCAGCAGCTTGGCCTTTGGCGGAAGCTCCTACAATGAGCAGTTCTTC. The chain combines TRBV5-1 with TRBJ2-1; D remains unclear. Germline V gives CDR1 SGHRS, CDR2 YFSETQ. The ends were cut back, 0 bases at V and 0 bases at J, with 13 bases in the middle. This CDR3 has 17 amino acids.

The sample holds many counts of this clone. The chain links TRBV12-3 or TRBV12-4 to TRBJ1-5; D is perhaps TRBD1 (5 bases). This CDR3 is built from 12 residues. Between the trimmed V and J ends, which lost 6 bases and 6 bases, there was a span of 9 bases. The CDR3 DNA sequence: TGTGCCAGCAGGCCTGACAGTCAGCCCCAGCATTTT. Protein product: CASRPDSQPQHF.

The chain carries TRBV24-1 and TRBJ2-3; TRBD1 aligns across 8 bases. Germline lookup yields CDR1 KGHDR and CDR2 SFDVKD. The CDR3 covers 14 residues. V shed 9 bases and J 5 bases; nucleotides not matched to a gene: 9. The CDR3 region has the DNA TGTGCCACCGGAGCGGACAGGGCCGGAGATACGCAGTATTTT. This sequence encodes CATGADRAGDTQYF.

This rearrangement joins TRBV11-2 to TRBJ2-3; 12 bases match TRBD2. Germline CDR1 and CDR2: SGHAT and FQNNGV. The CDR3 spans 17 residues. The trim removed 0 bases at V and 6 bases at J, leaving 7 bases unmatched. The CDR3, as DNA: TGTGCCAGCAGCTTAGACGGACTAGCGGGGACCCCGGATACGCAGTATTTT. It encodes CASSLDGLAGTPDTQYF.

The V call is TRBV24-1, the J call TRBJ1-2, with 9 nucleotides matching TRBD1. Looked up from germline, CDR1 is KGHDR and CDR2 is SFDVKD. The CDR3 totals 14 residues. V was clipped by 5 bases and J by 4 bases; unmatched bases: 4. The CDR3 region is CATSVGTGPYGYTF. CDR3 bases: TGTGCCACCAGTGTCGGGACAGGGCCCTATGGCTACACCTTC.

About this clone itself: The sample contains more than one DNA sequence encoding this CDR3. This sequence joins TRBV18 and TRBJ1-5, with a weak D call TRBD1 (5 bases). Germline V CDR1 and CDR2: KGHSH, LQKENI. V lost 3 bases, J lost 2 bases, and 8 bases lay in between. This CDR3 has 14 amino acids. The CDR3 bases are TGTGCCAGCTCACCGGAGGGACGCAATCAGCCCCAGCATTTT. Encoded protein: CASSPEGRNQPQHF.

The chain has TRBV7-9 and TRBJ2-5; 7 nucleotides line up with TRBD1. V was clipped by 6 bases and J by 2 bases; unmatched bases: 3. Germline CDR1 and CDR2: SEHNR and FQNEAQ (reference sequence). The CDR3 covers 13 residues. CDR3 sequence reads: CASSRTGQETQYF. The CDR3 DNA sequence: TGTGCCAGCAGTCGGACAGGACAAGAGACCCAGTACTTC.

This chain uses TRBV24-1 with TRBJ1-3, with a tentative D call TRBD1 (5 bases). CDR3 length equals 14 residues. The V end lost 2 bases, the J end lost 8 bases, and 12 bases lay between the germline ends. From germline, CDR1 is KGHDR and CDR2 SFDVKD. The CDR3: CATSDSAQGDTIYF. The CDR3 nucleotides read TGTGCCACCAGTGATTCGGCCCAGGGCGACACCATATATTTT.

The rearrangement uses TRBV23-1 and TRBJ1-2; D perhaps matches TRBD1 (5 bases). TRBV23-1 belongs to the ORF category, with a function that is uncertain. CDR3 size: 16 residues. Trimming removed 1 base from V and 2 bases from J, with 14 bases in between. The CDR3 DNA reads as TGCGCCAGCAGTCAATTCATCTACAGGTCGAACTATGGCTACACCTTC. It encodes CASSQFIYRSNYGYTF.

J is TRBJ2-5 and V is TRBV11-3; D gene unclear. The CDR3 spans 12 residues. The germline CDR1 and CDR2 sequences are SGHNT and YENEEA. V was trimmed by 5 bases and J by 2 bases, leaving 6 bases between them. CDR3 amino acids: CASSEVQETQYF. The DNA for the CDR3 is TGTGCCAGCAGCGAGGTGCAAGAGACCCAGTACTTC.

This CDR3 is CASSFQGAVYNNEQFF. In DNA form, the CDR3 reads TGTGCCAGCAGCTTCCAGGGGGCGGTATACAACAATGAGCAGTTCTTC. The gene calls are TRBV11-2 and TRBJ2-1; 8 bases agree with TRBD1. This CDR3 has 16 amino acids. Unmatched junction bases numbered 9, after V lost 3 bases and J lost 5 bases. Germline V gene lookup returns CDR1 SGHAT and CDR2 FQNNGV.

This clone was seen only a few times. The chain has TRBV7-2 and TRBJ1-2, with D possibly TRBD1 on 5 matching bases. Trimming removed 5 bases from V and 2 bases from J, with 15 bases in between. CDR3 length: 15 amino acids. Germline CDR1 and CDR2: SGHTA and FQGNSA. The DNA for the CDR3 is TGTGCCAGCAGCCCGGGGGGAGGGTCCAACTATGGCTACACCTTC. This gives the protein CASSPGGGSNYGYTF.

The CDR3 sequence is CATSEPGTSDNEQFF. CDR3 coding DNA: TGTGCCACCAGTGAACCCGGGACTAGCGACAATGAGCAGTTCTTC. V is TRBV24-1 and J is TRBJ2-1; 10 positions match TRBD2. Germline V gene lookup returns CDR1 KGHDR and CDR2 SFDVKD. This CDR3 spans 15 amino acids. V dropped 4 bases and J dropped 5; count of bases not matched to a gene: 4.

The chain is built from TRBV11-3 and TRBJ2-7, with 7 bases identical to TRBD2. CDR3 length: 13 residues. Germline V CDR1 and CDR2: SGHNT, YENEEA. The V segment lost 3 bases and the J segment 5 bases; nucleotides outside the gene matches: 4. The CDR3 DNA sequence: TGTGCCAGCAGCTTTGGGAGGGAGAACGAGCAGTACTTC. It is translated as CASSFGRENEQYF.

The CDR3 reads CASSVSDRYGYEQYF. CDR3 nucleotide sequence: TGTGCCAGCAGCGTGTCGGACAGGTACGGATACGAGCAGTACTTC. This chain links TRBV9 with TRBJ2-7, with 7 bases identical to TRBD1. Per germline, CDR1 SGDLS and CDR2 YYNGEE. The length of the CDR3 is 15 residues. The V gene end was trimmed by 2 bases and the J gene end by 4 bases; junction bases not matched to a gene: 9.

The rearrangement links TRBV6-5 to TRBJ2-7; 11 positions match TRBD2. V was pared by 5 bases and J by 2 bases, with 5 bases of the junction left unmatched. The CDR3 extends over 15 amino acids. CDR1 is MNHEY and CDR2 is SVGAGI in the germline V gene. CDR3 sequence reads: CASSKRGLAAYEQYF. The CDR3 coding sequence is TGTGCCAGCAGTAAACGGGGACTAGCGGCCTACGAGCAGTACTTC.

The chain joins TRBV6-5 to TRBJ1-4; 8 bases are a match to TRBD1. There are 14 residues in the CDR3. CDR1 is MNHEY and CDR2 is SVGAGI in the germline V gene. V dropped 6 bases and J dropped 6; count of bases not matched to a gene: 6. The CDR3 loop is CASSDSGGYEKLFF. The CDR3 DNA follows: TGTGCCAGCAGCGATTCAGGGGGCTATGAAAAACTGTTTTTT.

The table lists this clone with a few counts. The V and J genes are TRBV6-4 and TRBJ2-1; 9 bases are a match to TRBD1. Germline assignment: CDR1 MRHNA and CDR2 SNTAGT. The length of the CDR3 is 15 residues. Trimming removed 0 bases from V and 6 bases from J; junction bases left unmatched: 3. The CDR3 loop reads CASSDSTGGANEQFF. As DNA, the CDR3 is TGTGCCAGCAGTGACTCGACAGGGGGGGCCAATGAGCAGTTCTTC.

The chain has TRBV5-4 and TRBJ2-7; the D gene is possibly TRBD2 (5 bases). The CDR3 runs 12 residues. Germline assignment: CDR1 SGHNT and CDR2 YYREEE (reference sequence). V lost 1 base to trimming and J lost 6 bases, with 8 bases between them. The CDR3 nucleotides are TGTGCCAGCAGCTTGAGGAGCGGCGAGCAGTACTTC. Its translation: CASSLRSGEQYF.

The genes are TRBV28 and TRBJ2-7, with D possibly matching TRBD1 (7 bases). V lost 4 bases and J 4 bases, leaving 14 bases between the germline ends. CDR1 and CDR2 from the germline V gene are MDHEN and SYDVKM. This CDR3 comprises 14 residues. The CDR3 reads CASSSQQGRYEQYF. The CDR3 DNA reads as TGTGCCAGCAGTTCCCAACAGGGGAGGTACGAGCAGTACTTC.